Sequencing of this T cell receptor beta chain was carried out in a study of CD8 T cells in Susac syndrome. General study findings and limits: The relatively small number of individuals in the TCR sequencing and HLA analysis was acknowledged by the study.

Remarks on this clonotype: The antigen is unknown.

The study sequenced TCR beta in blood CD8+ and CD4+ T cells. Isolation of CD8+ and CD4+ T cells was performed negatively, whereas enrichment of TEMRA cells was done by FACS. RNA, at about 0.45 to 1 ug, was reverse transcribed with random hexamers. A multiplex approach, immunoSEQ multiplex PCR, amplified TCR beta CDR3 across 54 Vbeta and 13 Jbeta. Using its own MiXCR run on the immunoSEQ multiplex PCR reads, TCRdb lists one record per CDR3 protein. The data hold 350,000 to 550,000 distinct CDR3 sequences, with more than 70% observed a single time. The J segment lost 7 bases and the V segment lost 7 bases, leaving 10 bases of the junction unmatched. Germline assignment: CDR1 SGHAT and CDR2 FQNNGV. The CDR3 is 15 residues long.

The sequenced material came from CD8+ T cells from PBMCs. The source is a human donor with multiple sclerosis. The chain combines TRBV11-2 with TRBJ2-1, with 10 bases matching TRBD2. CDR3 loop: CASTPPSSGSNEQFF. The CDR3 DNA reads TGTGCCAGCACACCCCCATCTAGCGGGAGTAATGAGCAGTTCTTC.